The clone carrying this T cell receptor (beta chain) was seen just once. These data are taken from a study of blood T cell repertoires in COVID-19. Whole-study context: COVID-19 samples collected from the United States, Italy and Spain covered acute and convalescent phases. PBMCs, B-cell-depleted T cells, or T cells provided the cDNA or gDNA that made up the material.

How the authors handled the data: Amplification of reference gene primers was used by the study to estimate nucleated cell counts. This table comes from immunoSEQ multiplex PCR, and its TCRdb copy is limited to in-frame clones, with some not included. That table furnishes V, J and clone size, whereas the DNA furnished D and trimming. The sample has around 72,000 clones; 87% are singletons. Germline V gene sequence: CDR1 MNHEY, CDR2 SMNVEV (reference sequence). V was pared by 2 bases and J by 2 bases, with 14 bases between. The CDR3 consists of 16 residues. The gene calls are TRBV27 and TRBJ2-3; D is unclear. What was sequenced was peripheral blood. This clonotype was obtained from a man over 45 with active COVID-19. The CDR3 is CASSLNPWADTDTQYF. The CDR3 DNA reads TGTGCCAGCAGTTTAAACCCTTGGGCAGACACAGATACGCAGTATTTT.